What follows is one T cell receptor (beta chain) and its context. The entry originates in a study of blood T cell repertoires in COVID-19. Participant ages covered roughly 18 to 90 years across about 22 US areas. Participants had their cohort set by participant-reported clinical history. The recovered donors of Cohort 3 showed two negative PCRs, clearance, or symptom resolution. Trimming cost V 6 bases and J 10 bases, with 10 bases left between them. Germline loops: CDR1 MNHEY, CDR2 SVGEGT. This CDR3 contains 12 residues. Some clones are missing from TCRdb's copy, which holds only in-frame ones; the method was immunoSEQ multiplex PCR. The sample has some 250,000 clones, around 89% seen once; the top ten hold 8% to 10%.

This rearrangement joins TRBV6-2 or TRBV6-3 to TRBJ1-6; D is uncertain. This TCR was sampled from a man in his forties or fifties who had recovered from COVID-19. The sequenced sample consisted of PBMCs or T cells enriched from blood (not recorded which). The CDR3 DNA reads TGTGCCAGCAGCCCCACAGTGTCACCCCTCCACTTT. Residues: CASSPTVSPLHF.